Here is one T cell receptor beta chain with its context. The CDR3 has 18 amino acids. V lost 4 bases and J lost 0; bases outside the gene matches: 13. Per germline, CDR1 MGHRA and CDR2 YSYEKL. In the original analysis: Scientists estimated how many nucleated cells there were by amplifying reference gene primers. The data were produced by immunoSEQ multiplex PCR, yet TCRdb's version contains in-frame clones alone and is incomplete. That table supplies the V and J calls and clone size; D and trimming were determined from the DNA. The sample shows 150,000 to 200,000 clones, 92% of them seen only once. The data stem from a study of blood T cell repertoires in COVID-19. The wider study: The United States, Italy and Spain were the sources of the acute and convalescent COVID-19 samples. From T cells, B-cell-depleted T cells, or PBMCs came the material, which was cDNA or gDNA.

During active infection, Seattle patients enrolled and were then monitored through disease. The chain is built from TRBV4-1 and TRBJ1-2; TRBD1 aligns across 8 bases. The source material was peripheral blood. The source of this sequence is a man aged 25-45 years with COVID-19, enrolled during active disease. The CDR3 spells CASSPTGGVGEPNYGYTF. The CDR3 bases are TGCGCCAGCAGCCCTACAGGGGGGGTTGGGGAACCTAACTATGGCTACACCTTC.